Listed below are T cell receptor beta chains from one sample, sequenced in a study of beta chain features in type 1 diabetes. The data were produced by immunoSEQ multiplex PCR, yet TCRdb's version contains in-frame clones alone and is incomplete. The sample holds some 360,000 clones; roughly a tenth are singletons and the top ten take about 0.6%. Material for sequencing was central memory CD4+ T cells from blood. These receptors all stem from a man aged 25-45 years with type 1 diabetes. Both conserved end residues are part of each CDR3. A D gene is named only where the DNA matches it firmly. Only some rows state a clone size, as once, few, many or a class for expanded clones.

CDR3aa: CASSAFGTSQGGEQFF; CDR3nt: TGCGCCAGCAGCGCCTTCGGGACATCCCAGGGCGGTGAGCAGTTCTTC; v_gene: TRBV5-1; j_gene: TRBJ2-1; d_gene: .; abundance: .
CDR3aa: CASSYLSRGNTEAFF; CDR3nt: TGTGCCAGCTCGTATTTGAGTCGAGGGAACACTGAAGCTTTCTTT; v_gene: TRBV18; j_gene: TRBJ1-1; d_gene: .; abundance: .
CDR3aa: CASTDNEQFF; CDR3nt: TGCGCCAGCACGGATAATGAGCAGTTCTTC; v_gene: TRBV10-1; j_gene: TRBJ2-1; d_gene: .; abundance: .
CDR3aa: CASSEDRIADTQYF; CDR3nt: TGTGCCAGCAGTGAAGACAGGATAGCGGATACGCAGTATTTT; v_gene: TRBV2; j_gene: TRBJ2-3; d_gene: .; abundance: .
CDR3aa: CASSSEDTDYGYTF; CDR3nt: TGTGCCAGCAGCTCCGAAGACACGGACTATGGCTACACCTTC; v_gene: TRBV11-1; j_gene: TRBJ1-2; d_gene: .; abundance: .
CDR3aa: CAGLKWTGSSGNTIYF; CDR3nt: TGTGCCGGACTAAAATGGACAGGGAGCTCTGGAAACACCATATATTTT; v_gene: TRBV30; j_gene: TRBJ1-3; d_gene: TRBD1; abundance: .
CDR3aa: CASSFARGGTEAFF; CDR3nt: TGTGCCAGCAGTTTTGCTAGGGGAGGGACTGAAGCTTTCTTT; v_gene: TRBV28; j_gene: TRBJ1-1; d_gene: .; abundance: few
CDR3aa: CASSLQGGPSNEQFF; CDR3nt: TGTGCCAGCAGCCTCCAGGGAGGGCCCTCCAATGAGCAGTTCTTC; v_gene: TRBV7-2; j_gene: TRBJ2-1; d_gene: TRBD2; abundance: few
CDR3aa: CASSPLVKGGGYTF; CDR3nt: TGTGCCAGCAGTCCCCTTGTGAAGGGCGGTGGCTACACCTTC; v_gene: TRBV27; j_gene: TRBJ1-2; d_gene: .; abundance: many
CDR3aa: CASSLGLAVDTQYF; CDR3nt: TGTGCCAGCAGCCTGGGGCTAGCGGTAGATACGCAGTATTTT; v_gene: TRBV7-9; j_gene: TRBJ2-3; d_gene: TRBD2; abundance: .
CDR3aa: CASSSRTGGRYGYTF; CDR3nt: TGTGCCAGCAGCTCCAGAACAGGAGGGCGCTATGGCTACACCTTC; v_gene: TRBV11-3; j_gene: TRBJ1-2; d_gene: .; abundance: .
CDR3aa: CASSSPGTGGVTEAFF; CDR3nt: TGTGCCAGCAGTTCCCCCGGGACAGGGGGCGTCACTGAAGCTTTCTTT; v_gene: TRBV28; j_gene: TRBJ1-1; d_gene: TRBD1; abundance: .
CDR3aa: CASSLGQGRLYEQYF; CDR3nt: TGCGCCAGCAGCCTCGGACAGGGGCGGCTCTACGAGCAGTACTTC; v_gene: TRBV4-1; j_gene: TRBJ2-7; d_gene: TRBD1; abundance: once
CDR3aa: CASSEAIAGNYGYTF; CDR3nt: TGTGCCAGCAGTGAAGCGATAGCCGGGAACTATGGCTACACCTTC; v_gene: TRBV6-1; j_gene: TRBJ1-2; d_gene: .; abundance: many
CDR3aa: CASSYSEGNGYTF; CDR3nt: TGTGCCAGCAGTTACTCCGAGGGGAACGGCTACACCTTC; v_gene: TRBV6-6; j_gene: TRBJ1-2; d_gene: .; abundance: .
CDR3aa: CASSHNQPQHF; CDR3nt: TGCGCCAGCAGCCACAATCAGCCCCAGCATTTT; v_gene: TRBV4-1; j_gene: TRBJ1-5; d_gene: .; abundance: many
CDR3aa: CASSLPAGRAWETQYF; CDR3nt: TGTGCCAGCAGCTTGCCGGCGGGACGAGCTTGGGAGACCCAGTACTTC; v_gene: TRBV5-6; j_gene: TRBJ2-5; d_gene: .; abundance: once
CDR3aa: CASSLGGQVYGYTF; CDR3nt: TGTGCCAGCAGCTTAGGCGGACAGGTCTATGGCTACACCTTC; v_gene: TRBV7-2; j_gene: TRBJ1-2; d_gene: TRBD1; abundance: .
CDR3aa: CSASWKDEQYF; CDR3nt: TGCAGTGCTAGTTGGAAGGACGAGCAGTACTTC; v_gene: TRBV20-1; j_gene: TRBJ2-7; d_gene: .; abundance: .
CDR3aa: CASSETNTGELFF; CDR3nt: TGTGCCAGCAGTGAGACGAACACCGGGGAGCTGTTTTTT; v_gene: TRBV6-6; j_gene: TRBJ2-2; d_gene: .; abundance: .
CDR3aa: CASSGLGRLTDTQYF; CDR3nt: TGTGCCAGCAGCGGGTTAGGTAGACTCACAGATACGCAGTATTTT; v_gene: TRBV7-2; j_gene: TRBJ2-3; d_gene: .; abundance: many
CDR3aa: CASSLQGLSNQPQHF; CDR3nt: TGCGCCAGCAGCTTGCAGGGACTGAGTAATCAGCCCCAGCATTTT; v_gene: TRBV5-1; j_gene: TRBJ1-5; d_gene: .; abundance: few
CDR3aa: CASSLGTGHPYEQYF; CDR3nt: TGTGCCAGCAGCTTAGGGACGGGACACCCCTACGAGCAGTACTTC; v_gene: TRBV7-6; j_gene: TRBJ2-7; d_gene: .; abundance: few
CDR3aa: CASSLGSYGGGEQYF; CDR3nt: TGTGCCAGCAGCTTAGGTAGTTATGGAGGGGGCGAGCAGTACTTC; v_gene: TRBV11-2; j_gene: TRBJ2-7; d_gene: .; abundance: few
CDR3aa: CASSPWGSGDEETQYF; CDR3nt: TGTGCCAGCAGCCCCTGGGGTAGCGGCGATGAAGAGACCCAGTACTTC; v_gene: TRBV9; j_gene: TRBJ2-5; d_gene: .; abundance: .
CDR3aa: CASSLAGQVQYF; CDR3nt: TGTGCCAGCAGCTTAGCCGGACAGGTCCAGTACTTC; v_gene: TRBV7-8; j_gene: TRBJ2-5; d_gene: TRBD1; abundance: .
CDR3aa: CASSYQGRGSETQYF; CDR3nt: TGTGCCAGCAGTTATCAGGGTCGTGGGTCGGAGACCCAGTACTTC; v_gene: TRBV7-2; j_gene: TRBJ2-5; d_gene: .; abundance: .
CDR3aa: CASSFDPNTEAFF; CDR3nt: TGTGCCAGCAGCTTCGACCCGAACACTGAAGCTTTCTTT; v_gene: TRBV7-9; j_gene: TRBJ1-1; d_gene: .; abundance: few
CDR3aa: CASSLSLGGPLGETQYF; CDR3nt: TGTGCCAGCAGCTTATCATTGGGGGGTCCCCTCGGGGAGACCCAGTACTTC; v_gene: TRBV7-2; j_gene: TRBJ2-5; d_gene: .; abundance: few
CDR3aa: CASSLLPTGTRRETQYF; CDR3nt: TGTGCCAGCAGCTTATTGCCCACCGGGACTAGAAGGGAGACCCAGTACTTC; v_gene: TRBV7-3; j_gene: TRBJ2-5; d_gene: TRBD2; abundance: few
CDR3aa: CASSTTSPNRADTQYF; CDR3nt: TGTGCCAGCAGCACGACTAGCCCAAATAGGGCAGATACGCAGTATTTT; v_gene: TRBV5-4; j_gene: TRBJ2-3; d_gene: TRBD2; abundance: .
CDR3aa: CASSLIVGTGELFF; CDR3nt: TGTGCCAGCAGCTTGATAGTAGGAACCGGGGAGCTGTTTTTT; v_gene: TRBV11-3; j_gene: TRBJ2-2; d_gene: .; abundance: few
CDR3aa: CASSVYTDTQYF; CDR3nt: TGCGCCAGCAGCGTCTACACAGATACGCAGTATTTT; v_gene: TRBV5-1; j_gene: TRBJ2-3; d_gene: .; abundance: .
CDR3aa: CASSVGWGVGEQFF; CDR3nt: TGTGCCAGCAGCGTGGGTTGGGGGGTTGGGGAGCAGTTCTTC; v_gene: TRBV7-9; j_gene: TRBJ2-1; d_gene: .; abundance: few
CDR3aa: CASSPPHGDSKETQYF; CDR3nt: TGTGCCAGCTCACCACCCCACGGGGATTCAAAAGAGACCCAGTACTTC; v_gene: TRBV18; j_gene: TRBJ2-5; d_gene: .; abundance: .
CDR3aa: CSALGGSNQPQHF; CDR3nt: TGCAGCGCCCTGGGGGGAAGCAATCAGCCCCAGCATTTT; v_gene: TRBV29-1; j_gene: TRBJ1-5; d_gene: .; abundance: many
CDR3aa: CASSLGGYTDTQYF; CDR3nt: TGTGCCAGCAGCTTAGGGGGATACACAGATACGCAGTATTTT; v_gene: TRBV7-3; j_gene: TRBJ2-3; d_gene: .; abundance: .
CDR3aa: CAISLYSPWTGHNTGELFF; CDR3nt: TGTGCCATCAGTCTTTACTCTCCCTGGACAGGGCACAACACCGGGGAGCTGTTTTTT; v_gene: TRBV10-3; j_gene: TRBJ2-2; d_gene: TRBD1; abundance: .
CDR3aa: CASKRGENTEAFF; CDR3nt: TGTGCCAGCAAAAGGGGGGAGAACACTGAAGCTTTCTTT; v_gene: TRBV6-5; j_gene: TRBJ1-1; d_gene: .; abundance: few
CDR3aa: CASNLDSFNQPQHF; CDR3nt: TGTGCCAGTAACCTGGACAGTTTTAATCAGCCCCAGCATTTT; v_gene: TRBV19; j_gene: TRBJ1-5; d_gene: .; abundance: .
CDR3aa: CASSYVAGMAKNIQYF; CDR3nt: TGTGCCAGCAGTTACGTCGCAGGGATGGCCAAAAACATTCAGTACTTC; v_gene: TRBV6-5; j_gene: TRBJ2-4; d_gene: .; abundance: .
CDR3aa: CASSETGQGMTEAFF; CDR3nt: TGTGCCAGCAGCGAAACGGGACAGGGCATGACTGAAGCTTTCTTT; v_gene: TRBV6-1; j_gene: TRBJ1-1; d_gene: TRBD1; abundance: .
CDR3aa: CASRPTGDTGELFF; CDR3nt: TGCGCCAGCAGACCTACAGGGGATACCGGGGAGCTGTTTTTT; v_gene: TRBV5-1; j_gene: TRBJ2-2; d_gene: TRBD1; abundance: few
CDR3aa: CASSFPVETNVLTF; CDR3nt: TGTGCCAGCAGTTTCCCAGTCGAGACCAACGTCCTGACTTTC; v_gene: TRBV6-6; j_gene: TRBJ2-6; d_gene: .; abundance: few
CDR3aa: CASSLRDRADEQYF; CDR3nt: TGTGCCAGCAGTTTAAGGGACAGGGCGGACGAGCAGTACTTC; v_gene: TRBV27; j_gene: TRBJ2-7; d_gene: TRBD1; abundance: few
CDR3aa: CASSLNRAETQYF; CDR3nt: TGTGCCAGCAGCTTGAACAGGGCGGAGACCCAGTACTTC; v_gene: TRBV5-6; j_gene: TRBJ2-5; d_gene: .; abundance: few
CDR3aa: CASIAQYTEAFF; CDR3nt: TGTGCCAGCATAGCTCAGTACACTGAAGCTTTCTTT; v_gene: TRBV6-5; j_gene: TRBJ1-1; d_gene: .; abundance: .
CDR3aa: CASSVDGVIYNEQFF; CDR3nt: TGTGCCAGCAGCGTAGACGGGGTAATCTACAATGAGCAGTTCTTC; v_gene: TRBV9; j_gene: TRBJ2-1; d_gene: .; abundance: few
CDR3aa: CASSLASGVAETQYF; CDR3nt: TGCGCCAGCAGCTTGGCCAGCGGGGTCGCGGAGACCCAGTACTTC; v_gene: TRBV5-1; j_gene: TRBJ2-5; d_gene: TRBD2; abundance: few
CDR3aa: CASSLGDTQYF; CDR3nt: TGTGCCAGCAGCTTAGGAGATACGCAGTATTTT; v_gene: TRBV11-3; j_gene: TRBJ2-3; d_gene: .; abundance: .
CDR3aa: CASSLKGTDGYTF; CDR3nt: TGTGCCAGCAGTTTAAAAGGGACGGATGGCTACACCTTC; v_gene: TRBV27; j_gene: TRBJ1-2; d_gene: .; abundance: few
CDR3aa: CASSRVGYGYTF; CDR3nt: TGTGCTAGTTCCAGGGTTGGCTATGGCTACACCTTC; v_gene: TRBV12-5; j_gene: TRBJ1-2; d_gene: .; abundance: many
CDR3aa: CASRQGGDQPQHF; CDR3nt: TGTGCCAGCAGACAGGGTGGGGATCAGCCCCAGCATTTT; v_gene: TRBV28; j_gene: TRBJ1-5; d_gene: .; abundance: .
CDR3aa: CASSLSSGGGGYTF; CDR3nt: TGTGCCAGCAGCTTATCCTCCGGGGGTGGAGGCTACACCTTC; v_gene: TRBV11-3; j_gene: TRBJ1-2; d_gene: .; abundance: .
CDR3aa: CAISGTSGSHGDTQYF; CDR3nt: TGTGCCATCAGTGGGACTAGCGGGAGTCATGGAGATACGCAGTATTTT; v_gene: TRBV10-3; j_gene: TRBJ2-3; d_gene: TRBD2; abundance: many
CDR3aa: CASSPGTGAYIAGYTF; CDR3nt: TGTGCCAGCAGCCCGGGGACAGGGGCTTATATTGCTGGCTACACCTTC; v_gene: TRBV7-8; j_gene: TRBJ1-2; d_gene: TRBD1; abundance: few
CDR3aa: CAISAASGRGSYNEQFF; CDR3nt: TGTGCCATCAGTGCCGCTAGCGGGAGAGGATCCTACAATGAGCAGTTCTTC; v_gene: TRBV10-3; j_gene: TRBJ2-1; d_gene: TRBD2; abundance: many
CDR3aa: CASSPNRDTGELFF; CDR3nt: TGTGCCAGCTCACCCAACAGGGACACCGGGGAGCTGTTTTTT; v_gene: TRBV18; j_gene: TRBJ2-2; d_gene: .; abundance: few
CDR3aa: CASSPRLAGAVEQFF; CDR3nt: TGTGCCAGCAGCCCCCGACTAGCGGGAGCCGTTGAGCAGTTCTTC; v_gene: TRBV14; j_gene: TRBJ2-1; d_gene: TRBD2; abundance: .